The clone carrying this T cell receptor (beta chain) was seen a handful of times. The entry originates in a study of identical twins. Unique molecular identifiers were present on the cDNA, which also gained a universal primer site by template switching. TCRdb used MiXCR to reprocess the 5' RACE reads, holding one entry per CDR3 protein. This table has about 1.7 million distinct CDR3 sequences, roughly a third appearing once. The sequence came from a newborn girl in good health. The sample taken for sequencing was cord blood.

CDR3 protein: CASSLRMTGLQETQYF. The CDR3 DNA reads TGTGCCAGCAGTTTGCGGATGACAGGGCTGCAAGAGACCCAGTACTTC. This chain joins TRBV27 and TRBJ2-5; 7 nucleotides align to TRBD1. V lost 3 bases, J lost 2 bases, and 9 bases stayed unmatched. This CDR3 comprises 16 residues. The germline V gene has CDR1 MNHEY and CDR2 SMNVEV (reference sequence).